Listed below are T cell receptor beta chains from one sample, sequenced in a study of shared T cell receptors in the human thymus. Sequenced by immunoSEQ multiplex PCR; TCRdb stores in-frame clones only, minus some. The table records about 380,000 clones, about 95% of them present only once. The sequenced sample was thymocytes. These receptor sequences come from a human donor. CDR3s include the opening cysteine and the closing phenylalanine or tryptophan. Fields, in order: D gene, J gene, V gene, clone size, CDR3 DNA, CDR3 protein. A D gene is named only where the DNA matches it firmly. A clone size is listed for some rows: how often the clone was seen (once, few, many), or a class if it is expanded.

d_call: TRBD1
j_call: TRBJ1-5
v_call: TRBV28
clone_size: .
cdr3_nt: TGTGCCAGCAGTAAGGGACAGGGAACCCATAGCAATCAGCCCCAGCATTTT
cdr3_aa: CASSKGQGTHSNQPQHF

d_call: .
j_call: TRBJ1-1
v_call: TRBV29-1
clone_size: .
cdr3_nt: TGCAGCGTTATAGGGGGTAAGGGGAACACTGAAGCTTTCTTT
cdr3_aa: CSVIGGKGNTEAFF

d_call: .
j_call: TRBJ1-2
v_call: TRBV2
clone_size: .
cdr3_nt: TGTGCCAGCAGTGGCTCTAACTATGGCTACACCTTC
cdr3_aa: CASSGSNYGYTF

d_call: TRBD2
j_call: TRBJ2-1
v_call: TRBV4-1
clone_size: .
cdr3_nt: TGCGCCAGCAGCCAAGTAAGGACTAGCGGCTCCTACAATGAGCAGTTCTTC
cdr3_aa: CASSQVRTSGSYNEQFF

d_call: .
j_call: TRBJ2-7
v_call: TRBV4-1
clone_size: .
cdr3_nt: TGCGCCAGCAGCCAAGATAGGGCGAGCTCCTACGAGCAGTACTTC
cdr3_aa: CASSQDRASSYEQYF

d_call: .
j_call: TRBJ2-7
v_call: TRBV15
clone_size: .
cdr3_nt: TGTGCCACCAGCGGATACTACGAGCAGTACTTC
cdr3_aa: CATSGYYEQYF

d_call: .
j_call: TRBJ1-1
v_call: TRBV13
clone_size: few
cdr3_nt: TGTGCCAGCAGCTTGGGACCCCAGATTGAAGCTTTCTTT
cdr3_aa: CASSLGPQIEAFF

d_call: TRBD1
j_call: TRBJ2-7
v_call: TRBV19
clone_size: .
cdr3_nt: TGTGCCAGTAGTATGTATTCAGGGGGACAGGGCTACGAGCAGTACTTC
cdr3_aa: CASSMYSGGQGYEQYF

d_call: TRBD2
j_call: TRBJ2-1
v_call: TRBV2
clone_size: .
cdr3_nt: TGTGCCAGCAGGACCTGGACTAGCGGGCTATTTCAGTCGGGGTACAATGAGCAGTTCTTC
cdr3_aa: CASRTWTSGLFQSGYNEQFF

d_call: .
j_call: TRBJ1-1
v_call: TRBV27
clone_size: .
cdr3_nt: TGTGCCAGCAGTTTCTCGCCGGAGGGCACTGAAGCTTTCTTT
cdr3_aa: CASSFSPEGTEAFF

d_call: TRBD1
j_call: TRBJ2-1
v_call: TRBV9
clone_size: .
cdr3_nt: TGTGCCAGCAGCGTTTACGGGGGACAGGGTTATGAGCAGTTCTTC
cdr3_aa: CASSVYGGQGYEQFF

d_call: .
j_call: TRBJ1-5
v_call: TRBV4-3
clone_size: .
cdr3_nt: TGCGCCAGCAGCCAAGATCAGAGCAATCAGCCCCAGCATTTT
cdr3_aa: CASSQDQSNQPQHF

d_call: .
j_call: TRBJ1-1
v_call: TRBV6-1
clone_size: .
cdr3_nt: TGTGCCAGCAGTGAATCCACCCCCGGTTTCGGGAACACTGAAGCTTTCTTT
cdr3_aa: CASSESTPGFGNTEAFF

d_call: TRBD2
j_call: TRBJ2-1
v_call: TRBV28
clone_size: .
cdr3_nt: TGTGCCAGCAGCTTCAGTAGCGGGAGGGCCACTAATGAGCAGTTCTTC
cdr3_aa: CASSFSSGRATNEQFF

d_call: .
j_call: TRBJ1-5
v_call: TRBV19
clone_size: .
cdr3_nt: TGTGCCAGTAGCTTAAGGTACTCGGGCGATCAGCCCCAGCATTTT
cdr3_aa: CASSLRYSGDQPQHF

d_call: .
j_call: TRBJ1-2
v_call: TRBV7-9
clone_size: .
cdr3_nt: TGTGCCAGCAGCTCCCGAGGGGCAGGGATTAACTATGGCTACACCTTC
cdr3_aa: CASSSRGAGINYGYTF

d_call: TRBD2
j_call: TRBJ2-2
v_call: TRBV9
clone_size: .
cdr3_nt: TGTGCCAGCAGCCCAGTAGGGGGCGGGAGGGGAGACACCGGGGAGCTGTTTTTT
cdr3_aa: CASSPVGGGRGDTGELFF

d_call: .
j_call: TRBJ2-3
v_call: TRBV5-4
clone_size: .
cdr3_nt: TGTGCCAGCAGCCCTACGAGAGATACGCAGTATTTT
cdr3_aa: CASSPTRDTQYF

d_call: .
j_call: TRBJ1-1
v_call: TRBV5-1
clone_size: .
cdr3_nt: TGCGCCAGCAAGGGGGGATGGAGGAACACTGAAGCTTTCTTT
cdr3_aa: CASKGGWRNTEAFF

d_call: .
j_call: TRBJ1-3
v_call: TRBV28
clone_size: .
cdr3_nt: TGTGCCAGCAGTTACAGGGGAAACACCATATATTTT
cdr3_aa: CASSYRGNTIYF

d_call: .
j_call: TRBJ1-1
v_call: TRBV19
clone_size: few
cdr3_nt: TGTGCCAGTACCGTGGCCGGCACTGAAGCTTTCTTT
cdr3_aa: CASTVAGTEAFF

d_call: .
j_call: TRBJ1-5
v_call: TRBV15
clone_size: few
cdr3_nt: TGTGCCACCAGCAGAGGAGGTAGGATTGATCAGCCCCAGCATTTT
cdr3_aa: CATSRGGRIDQPQHF

d_call: TRBD1
j_call: TRBJ1-2
v_call: TRBV14
clone_size: .
cdr3_nt: TGTGCCAGCAGCCAAGGAGTCAGGGGGAGCTATGGCTACACCTTC
cdr3_aa: CASSQGVRGSYGYTF

d_call: TRBD2
j_call: TRBJ2-3
v_call: TRBV10-3
clone_size: .
cdr3_nt: TGTGCCATCAGCCGACTAGCGCGAGGCACAGATACGCAGTATTTT
cdr3_aa: CAISRLARGTDTQYF

d_call: TRBD1
j_call: TRBJ2-5
v_call: TRBV5-3
clone_size: .
cdr3_nt: TGTGCCAGAAGCTGTGACAGGGGGTTAGAGACCCAGTACTTC
cdr3_aa: CARSCDRGLETQYF

d_call: .
j_call: TRBJ1-3
v_call: TRBV19
clone_size: .
cdr3_nt: TGTGCCAGCCCGACTCCGTCGGGAAACACCATATATTTT
cdr3_aa: CASPTPSGNTIYF

d_call: .
j_call: TRBJ2-3
v_call: TRBV20-1
clone_size: once
cdr3_nt: TGCAGTGCTAGGAAGACAGATACGCAGTATTTT
cdr3_aa: CSARKTDTQYF

d_call: .
j_call: TRBJ1-5
v_call: TRBV7-9
clone_size: .
cdr3_nt: TGTGCCAGCAGCCCAGGAGGGGTTCAGCCCCAGCATTTT
cdr3_aa: CASSPGGVQPQHF

d_call: .
j_call: TRBJ1-5
v_call: TRBV6-1
clone_size: once
cdr3_nt: TGTGCCAGCAGTGAAGCCCCCAGTAGCAATCAGCCCCAGCATTTT
cdr3_aa: CASSEAPSSNQPQHF

d_call: TRBD2
j_call: TRBJ2-7
v_call: TRBV5-1
clone_size: .
cdr3_nt: TGCGCCAGCAGCCTCCGGGCACTAGCGCCCAATTCCTACGAGCAGTACTTC
cdr3_aa: CASSLRALAPNSYEQYF

d_call: TRBD1
j_call: TRBJ1-1
v_call: TRBV29-1
clone_size: .
cdr3_nt: TGCAGCGCCGAAGAGGCGGCGGAGGGGGCGACTGAAGCTTTCTTT
cdr3_aa: CSAEEAAEGATEAFF

d_call: .
j_call: TRBJ2-7
v_call: TRBV4-2
clone_size: .
cdr3_nt: TGTGCCAGCAGCCAAGATTTTTGTTCGGGGGCGCCAGGGGACGAGCAGTACTTC
cdr3_aa: CASSQDFCSGAPGDEQYF

d_call: TRBD1
j_call: TRBJ2-7
v_call: TRBV27
clone_size: .
cdr3_nt: TGTGCCAGCAGTCCGACGGACAGGGCAAAGCGTTACGAGCAGTACTTC
cdr3_aa: CASSPTDRAKRYEQYF

d_call: .
j_call: TRBJ2-5
v_call: TRBV6-5
clone_size: .
cdr3_nt: TGTGCCAGCACCAATCCCCGGAGCGAGGCAGAGACCCAGTACTTC
cdr3_aa: CASTNPRSEAETQYF

d_call: .
j_call: TRBJ1-5
v_call: TRBV21-1
clone_size: .
cdr3_nt: TGTGCCAGCATCGGAAAACAGGGGGCAGTAGATCAGCCCCAGCATTTT
cdr3_aa: CASIGKQGAVDQPQHF